This passage covers 16 T cell receptor beta chains from one sample sequenced in a study of blood T cell repertoires in COVID-19. Clones were sequenced by immunoSEQ multiplex PCR, and TCRdb holds only the in-frame ones, with some missing. The profile shows approximately 280,000 clones, approximately 90% of them singletons. The specimen sequenced was peripheral blood. These receptors were obtained from a man aged 35-49 years with acute or convalescent COVID-19.

This chain links TRBV24-1 with TRBJ2-5, with 11 bases identical to TRBD2. Germline loops: CDR1 KGHDR, CDR2 SFDVKD. The CDR3 contains 16 residues. After removal of 4 bases from V and 11 bases from J, the junction contained 14 bases not matched to a gene. In nucleotides, the CDR3 is TGTGCCACCAGTGACCCTACTAGCGGGGGAATGGGTAGGCAGTACTTC. Protein: CATSDPTSGGMGRQYF.

This clone has a handful of counts. The gene calls are TRBV5-1 and TRBJ2-1; a weak D match, TRBD1 (6 bases). V lost 2 bases and J lost 7, with 19 bases in between. The germline CDR1 and CDR2 sequences are SGHRS and YFSETQ. The CDR3 runs to 16 residues. The CDR3 nucleotides are TGCGCCAGCAGCTTCTATCCAGGGCAGGGGAAGAATGAGCAGTTCTTC. Amino acid sequence: CASSFYPGQGKNEQFF.

The J gene is TRBJ1-6, the V gene TRBV3-1 (or the pseudogene TRBV3-2); D is uncertain. CDR1 and CDR2 from the germline V gene are LGHDT and YNNKEL (reference sequence). CDR3 length: 14 amino acids. V was trimmed by 5 bases and J by 13 bases, leaving 18 bases between them. CDR3 region: CASSSPETGRPLHF. CDR3 DNA sequence: TGTGCCAGCAGCTCCCCGGAAACGGGTAGGCCCCTCCACTTT.

This rearrangement joins TRBV3-1 (or the pseudogene TRBV3-2) to TRBJ2-3, with 7 bases identical to TRBD2. The germline V gene encodes CDR1 LGHDT and CDR2 YNNKEL (reference sequence). The CDR3 sequence is 12 residues long. Trimming cost V 0 bases and J 9 bases; bases outside gene matches: 0. The CDR3 DNA is TGTGCCAGCAGCCAAGAGGGACTAACGCAGTATTTT. Protein sequence: CASSQEGLTQYF.

V and J are TRBV2 and TRBJ1-6; the D gene is possibly TRBD1 (5 bases). Germline lookup yields CDR1 SNHLY and CDR2 FYNNEI. The CDR3 is 13 amino acids. V gave up 7 bases and J gave up 9 bases, with 13 bases separating them. CDR3: CASTTNGGSPLHF. DNA for the CDR3: TGTGCCAGCACTACCAACGGGGGTTCACCCCTCCACTTT. The full variable domain, in which reference TRBV2 and TRBJ1-6 provide the parts outside the CDR3, is EPEVTQTPSHQVTQMGQEVILRCVPISNHLYFYWYRQILGQKVEFLVSFYNNEISEKSEIFDDQFSVERPDGSNFTLKIRSTKLEDSAMYFCASTTNGGSPLHFGNGTRLTVT.

The CDR3 sequence: CAISEGVTSTDTQYF. CDR3 DNA: TGTGCCATCAGTGAGGGTGTGACTAGCACAGATACGCAGTATTTT. The rearrangement uses TRBV10-3 and TRBJ2-3; D unresolved. The CDR3 sequence is 15 residues long. V lost 2 bases to trimming and J lost 0 bases, with 9 bases between them. Germline CDR1 ENHRY, CDR2 SYGVKD.

This clone was seen only once. The chain carries TRBV12-5 and TRBJ2-1; 12 positions agree with TRBD2. V shed 3 bases, J shed 8 bases, and the junction held 5 bases outside the gene matches. The CDR3 contains 15 residues. Germline-derived CDR1 and CDR2 are LGHNT and FRNRAP. CDR3 loop: CASGFLAGGPYEQFF. CDR3 nucleotides: TGTGCTAGTGGTTTCCTAGCGGGGGGGCCCTATGAGCAGTTCTTC. Full variable domain (outside the CDR3, taken from reference TRBV12-5 and TRBJ2-1): DARVTQTPRHKVTEMGQEVTMRCQPILGHNTVFWYRQTMMQGLELLAYFRNRAPLDDSGMPKDRFSAEMPDATLATLKIQPSEPRDSAVYFCASGFLAGGPYEQFFGPGTRLTVL.

The chain links TRBV29-1 to TRBJ2-7; TRBD1 might be the D (6 bases). Germline V gives CDR1 SQVTM, CDR2 ANQGSEA. The CDR3 is 11 residues long. Trimming cost V 7 bases and J 2 bases, with 9 bases left between them. CDR3 loop: CSAGQTYEQYF. CDR3 bases: TGCAGCGCCGGACAGACCTACGAGCAGTACTTC.

J is TRBJ1-4 and V is TRBV5-1, with a tentative D call TRBD1 (6 bases). The CDR3 has 13 residues. Germline V gene sequence: CDR1 SGHRS, CDR2 YFSETQ. Deletions cut 4 bases from V and 7 bases from J, with 11 bases between. CDR3 loop: CASSTGTIEKLFF. The CDR3 region has the DNA TGCGCCAGCAGCACCGGGACAATTGAAAAACTGTTTTTT.

V gene TRBV5-1 combines with J gene TRBJ1-1, with unresolved D. The CDR3 is made up of 14 amino acids. The germline V gene encodes CDR1 SGHRS and CDR2 YFSETQ. V was pared by 5 bases and J by 5 bases, with 16 bases between. The CDR3 loop reads CASSFPGRNTEAFF. The DNA for the CDR3 is TGCGCCAGCAGTTTTCCGGGAAGGAATACTGAAGCTTTCTTT.

The chain recombines TRBV6-5 with TRBJ1-6; D ambiguous. The germline V gene has CDR1 MNHEY and CDR2 SVGAGI. V was clipped by 7 bases and J by 9 bases, with 13 bases between them. The CDR3 contains 13 residues. CDR3 sequence: CASTGPGGSPLHF. DNA for the CDR3: TGTGCCAGCACCGGCCCCGGAGGTTCACCCCTCCACTTT.

V is TRBV7-9 and J is TRBJ2-7; 7 nucleotides line up with TRBD1. This CDR3 contains 15 residues. From germline, CDR1 is SEHNR and CDR2 FQNEAQ (reference sequence). Trimming took 4 bases from V and 2 from J; bases not matched to a gene: 8. The CDR3 nucleotides are TGTGCCAGCAGCTCCCCGCTAGACAGGGCCTACGAGCAGTACTTC. Residues: CASSSPLDRAYEQYF.

The rearrangement uses TRBV7-3 and TRBJ2-3, with D tentatively TRBD2 (6 bases). CDR3 length equals 14 residues. Germline values: CDR1 SGHTA, CDR2 FQGTGA. V lost 1 base, J lost 4 bases, and 9 bases lay in between. The CDR3 DNA sequence: TGTGCCAGCAGCTTAAAGGAGGGTTCAGATACGCAGTATTTT. It specifies CASSLKEGSDTQYF.

The rearrangement joins TRBV6-5 to TRBJ2-1; a weak D match, TRBD2 (6 bases). V was pared by 6 bases and J by 4 bases, with 16 bases between. The CDR3 runs 15 residues. From germline, CDR1 is MNHEY and CDR2 SVGAGI. This CDR3 reads CASRHSGYSYNEQFF. The CDR3 DNA is TGTGCCAGCAGACATAGCGGTTATTCTTACAATGAGCAGTTCTTC.

The chain links TRBV3-1 (or the pseudogene TRBV3-2) to TRBJ1-1, with TRBD1 matching over 8 bases. The ends lost 3 bases at V and 5 bases at J; junction bases unmatched: 5. Germline V gives CDR1 LGHDT, CDR2 YNNKEL (reference sequence). The CDR3 extends over 14 amino acids. The CDR3: CASSHMTGATEAFF. CDR3 sequence (DNA): TGTGCCAGCAGCCACATGACAGGGGCAACTGAAGCTTTCTTT.

The rearrangement links TRBV4-2 to TRBJ1-5; the match to TRBD1 covers 8 bases. The CDR3 length is 16 residues. Per germline, CDR1 LGHNA and CDR2 YNFKEQ. The ends lost 3 bases at V and 4 bases at J; junction bases unmatched: 8. In DNA form, the CDR3 reads TGTGCCAGCAGCCACAAAGGACAGGGCCCGAATCAGCCCCAGCATTTT. Amino acid sequence: CASSHKGQGPNQPQHF.